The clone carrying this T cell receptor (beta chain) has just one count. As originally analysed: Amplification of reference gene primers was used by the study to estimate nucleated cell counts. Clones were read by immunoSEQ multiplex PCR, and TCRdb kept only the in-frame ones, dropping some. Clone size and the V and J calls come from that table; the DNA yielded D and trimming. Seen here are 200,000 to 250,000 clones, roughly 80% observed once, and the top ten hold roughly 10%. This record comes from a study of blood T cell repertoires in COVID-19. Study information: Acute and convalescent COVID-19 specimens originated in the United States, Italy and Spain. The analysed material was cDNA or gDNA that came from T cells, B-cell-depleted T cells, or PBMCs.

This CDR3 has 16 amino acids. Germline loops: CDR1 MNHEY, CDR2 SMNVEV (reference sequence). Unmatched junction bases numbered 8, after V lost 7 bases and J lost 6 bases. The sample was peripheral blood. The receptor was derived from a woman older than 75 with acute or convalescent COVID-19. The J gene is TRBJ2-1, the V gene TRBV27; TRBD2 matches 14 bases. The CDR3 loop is CASNSAGTSGSNEQFF. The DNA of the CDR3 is TGTGCCAGCAATTCCGCTGGGACTAGCGGGAGCAATGAGCAGTTCTTC.